Shown below are 9 T cell receptor beta chains from a single sample sequenced in a study of CD8 T cells in ankylosing spondylitis. TCRdb re-analysed the 5' RACE reads in MiXCR, keeping a single row per CDR3 protein. Here the sample spans under 200,000 distinct CDR3 sequences, approximately 9.9% being singletons. Sequences were obtained from blood, either unsorted or a sorted T cell fraction (not recorded which). The source is a female donor with ankylosing spondylitis or in good health (not recorded which).

This clonotype was seen repeatedly, ten times or more. This chain links TRBV20-1 with TRBJ1-3, with D perhaps matching TRBD1 (6 bases). This CDR3 has 17 amino acids. The ends were cut back, 0 bases at V and 0 bases at J, with 15 bases in the middle. CDR1 and CDR2 (germline): DFQATT, SNEGSKA (reference sequence). CDR3 nucleotide sequence: TGCAGTGCTAGAGAAGTCCCGACAGGCCGCTCTGGAAACACCATATATTTT. Protein product: CSAREVPTGRSGNTIYF.

The V gene is TRBV12-3 or TRBV12-4, the J gene TRBJ1-1; no clear D. This CDR3 spans 13 amino acids. The V gene lost 5 bases and the J gene lost 7 bases, with 14 bases spanning the gap. CDR3 loop: CASSPLKRNEAFF. In DNA, the CDR3 is TGTGCCAGCAGTCCTCTGAAGAGGAATGAAGCTTTCTTT.

This clonotype was detected ten times or more. V is TRBV10-3 and J is TRBJ2-7; 7 bases are a match to TRBD1. Germline lookup yields CDR1 ENHRY and CDR2 SYGVKD. V gave up 5 bases and J gave up 2 bases; unmatched junction bases: 3. CDR3 length equals 13 residues. The CDR3 reads CAISPDRAYEQYF. In DNA form, the CDR3 reads TGTGCCATCAGTCCCGACAGGGCCTACGAGCAGTACTTC.

This clonotype was detected many times. The CDR3 is CASSLGDGEQYF. The CDR3 DNA is TGTGCCAGCAGTTTGGGGGATGGGGAGCAGTACTTC. The rearrangement uses TRBV28 and TRBJ2-7; D may be TRBD1 or TRBD2 (5 bases each). From germline, CDR1 is MDHEN and CDR2 SYDVKM. The CDR3 is made up of 12 amino acids. V was cut by 3 bases and J by 7 bases, with 10 bases left in between.

The genes are TRBV25-1 and TRBJ2-7, with D perhaps matching TRBD1 (6 bases). The CDR3 extends over 13 amino acids. Germline values: CDR1 MGHDK, CDR2 SYGVNS. V was clipped by 10 bases and J by 5 bases, with 18 bases between them. The chain's CDR3 is CATSQGPNDEQYF. The CDR3 nucleotides are TGTGCCACCTCACAGGGTCCCAACGACGAGCAGTACTTC.

This clonotype turned up a few times. V is TRBV4-3 and J is TRBJ2-3; TRBD2 agrees at 7 bases. V lost 0 bases to trimming and J lost 0 bases; unmatched junction nucleotides: 6. Germline V gene lookup returns CDR1 LGHNA and CDR2 YSLEER. CDR3 size: 17 residues. The CDR3 region has the DNA TGCGCCAGCAGCCAAGAGTCGGGAGGATGGAGCACAGATACGCAGTATTTT. Encoded protein: CASSQESGGWSTDTQYF.

This chain uses TRBV4-3 with TRBJ1-6, with D perhaps TRBD1 (5 bases). This CDR3 has 13 amino acids. From germline, CDR1 is LGHNA and CDR2 YSLEER. Deletions cut 1 base from V and 10 bases from J, with 8 bases between. Here the CDR3 DNA reads TGCGCCAGCAGCCAAGTCAGGGAGTCACCCCTCCACTTT. It specifies CASSQVRESPLHF.

The chain employs TRBV29-1 and TRBJ1-1; D is perhaps TRBD1 (6 bases). Germline V gene lookup returns CDR1 SQVTM and CDR2 ANQGSEA. V was cut by 5 bases and J by 3 bases, with 7 bases left in between. This CDR3 spans 11 amino acids. Here the CDR3 reads CSVQGYTEAFF. In DNA form, the CDR3 reads TGCAGCGTTCAGGGGTACACTGAAGCTTTCTTT.

Ten or more counts support this clonotype. V is TRBV13 and J is TRBJ2-3, with a possible D match to TRBD1 (5 bases). V gave up 5 bases and J gave up 9 bases, with 18 bases separating them. The V gene's germline CDR1 is PRHDT and CDR2 FYEKMQ (reference sequence). The CDR3 totals 14 residues. The CDR3: CASSPRSGSGTQYF. DNA of the CDR3: TGTGCCAGCAGCCCCCGATCAGGTTCAGGGACGCAGTATTTT.